This is a list of T cell receptor beta chains from one sample in a study of T cell responses to AZD1222 COVID-19 vaccine. Repertoires were generated with immunoSEQ multiplex PCR, while TCRdb's copy carries only in-frame clones and drops some. The table shows 120,000 or so clones, with roughly 91% occurring only once. The sequencing here drew on peripheral blood, taken on day 0 of AZD1222 vaccination. The source of these receptors is an adult in good health. Each CDR3 is given with its conserved first and last residue.

>TRBV7-3|14|TRBJ2-5
CASSSGDRKETQYF
>TRBV27|12|TRBJ2-7
CASRSGPYEQYF
>TRBV19|15|TRBJ2-5
CASSITGGASETQYF
>TRBV9|14|TRBJ1-2
CASRGSQTNYGYTF
>TRBV13|15|TRBJ1-6
CASSLTGLYNSPLHF
>TRBV18|13|TRBJ2-3
CASSRGSTDTQYF
>TRBV7-3|13|TRBJ1-1
CASSQGEDTEAFF
>TRBV6-2/TRBV6-3|15|TRBJ1-5
CASSYMGIFNQPQHF
>TRBV19|13|TRBJ2-5
CASSIGGGETQYF
>TRBV7-3|13|TRBJ1-1
CASSTDRNTEAFF
>TRBV19|13|TRBJ1-5
CASSMHDGQPQHF
>TRBV3-1/TRBV3-2|15|TRBJ2-5
CASSLMASSRGAQYF
>TRBV4-1|16|TRBJ2-5
CASSQDSREGPETQYF
>TRBV10-3|14|TRBJ1-4
CAIRSGTGNEKLFF
>TRBV5-1|13|TRBJ2-1
CASSGVAFNEQFF
>TRBV12-3/TRBV12-4|13|TRBJ1-5
CASSPGGNQPQHF
>TRBV5-4|14|TRBJ1-4
CASSSQSLDEKLFF
>TRBV30|15|TRBJ2-1
CAWSIGLAGYNEQFF
>TRBV7-2|15|TRBJ2-5
CASSLAGRAQETQYF
>TRBV5-1|17|TRBJ2-6
CASSLSASGRGANVLTF
>TRBV7-9|14|TRBJ2-1
CASSLGVYSGEQFF
>TRBV29-1|12|TRBJ2-5
CSVEAGTVYRDF
>TRBV19|13|TRBJ1-1
CASSAQVNTEAFF
>TRBV3-1/TRBV3-2|15|TRBJ2-2
CASSQVAGFGGELFF
>TRBV5-1|15|TRBJ1-1
CASSTWTGMNTEAFF
>TRBV7-9|17|TRBJ2-1
CASSLAGAASSYNEQFF
>TRBV18|14|TRBJ1-4
CASSSSGTEGLVFF
>TRBV2|13|TRBJ1-5
CASSQSGDQPQHF
>TRBV27|12|TRBJ1-2
CASSTLLGGYTF
>TRBV3-1/TRBV3-2|14|TRBJ2-7
CASSQRGAGSEQYF
>TRBV30|14|TRBJ1-1
CAWKRRDRVTEAFF
>TRBV7-2|16|TRBJ1-1
CASSSIESGWTTEAFF
>TRBV7-9|17|TRBJ2-2
CASQRGSLSSSTGELFF
>TRBV28|15|TRBJ1-5
CASSLREGYNQPQHF
>TRBV20-1|14|TRBJ2-3
CSASRNLGADTQYF
>TRBV11-3|16|TRBJ2-3
CASSLGTSGGADTQYF
>TRBV6-5|16|TRBJ2-7
CASSYVGRQGIYEQYF
>TRBV9|14|TRBJ2-2
CASRGAGSTGELFF
>TRBV30|15|TRBJ2-1
CAWSWMGGSYNEQFF
>TRBV27|12|TRBJ1-5
CASGGPPQPQHF
>TRBV19|14|TRBJ1-3
CATAMGNSGNTIYF
>TRBV30|14|TRBJ1-6
CAWSVSGLNSPLHF
>TRBV5-4|19|TRBJ1-6
CASSLAAGGGLVANSPLHF
>TRBV11-2|15|TRBJ2-3
CASSLQLGGGDTQYF
>TRBV19|14|TRBJ1-4
CASSQGQFNEKLFF
>TRBV4-2|14|TRBJ2-7
CASSHRQFDYEQYF
>TRBV4-2|18|TRBJ1-2
CASSQPTNRGTGGGGYTF
>TRBV5-4|17|TRBJ1-6
CASSLLVSTDYNSPLHF
>TRBV9|15|TRBJ2-3
CASSVGWGRSDTQYF
>TRBV5-1|16|TRBJ2-2
CASIRGAGLSTGELFF
>TRBV2|15|TRBJ1-3
CASRNPPSSGNTIYF
>TRBV4-3|14|TRBJ1-4
CASSQGQGNEKLFF
>TRBV6-5|15|TRBJ1-1
CASLRKQGANTEAFF
>TRBV7-2|16|TRBJ1-1
CASSLFQSGRNTEAFF
>TRBV18|18|TRBJ1-4
CASSPPGLGPSPNEKLFF
>TRBV5-6|13|TRBJ2-3
CASSLSYGDTQYF
>TRBV19|15|TRBJ2-3
CASKWRGLEPDTQYF